This T cell receptor (beta chain) was sequenced during a study of cytomegalovirus exposure and HLA in healthy donors. Findings and limits, study-wide: A later analysis reportedly identified an Asian-associated ancestry cluster as carrying fewer N-insertions than the 666-donor mean.

As concerns this clone: Its target is not known.

Germline CDR1 reads LNHDA; CDR2 reads SQIVND (reference sequence). Trimming took 2 bases from V and 5 from J, leaving 10 bases between them. This CDR3 is built from 14 residues. A multiplex PCR was run with 60 Vbeta primers and 13 Jbeta primers. The method was immunoSEQ multiplex PCR; TCRdb's version includes in-frame clones alone and lacks a portion of them. Of 150,000 to 200,000 clones in the sample, approximately 70% are singletons; the top ten hold 4% to 5%. The chain is built from TRBV19 and TRBJ2-4, with D perhaps matching TRBD1 (5 bases). This sequence originates from a man aged 18 to 30 in good health and CMV-seropositive. Sequencing was done on a sample of PBMCs. CDR3 amino acids: CASSIPRAENIQYF. The CDR3 DNA follows: TGTGCCAGTAGTATACCCAGGGCTGAAAACATTCAGTACTTC.